The rows below give T cell receptor beta chains drawn from one sample of a study of blood T cell repertoires in COVID-19. Using immunoSEQ multiplex PCR, the repertoire was profiled, and TCRdb retains in-frame clones only, with some absent. The repertoire holds tens of thousands of clones, with roughly 76% as singletons. The sequencing sample was made of peripheral blood. The receptor set was obtained from a man older than 75 with COVID-19, enrolled during active disease. The CDR3 runs from the conserved cysteine through the conserved F or W. D genes are given only for firm matches. Clone size appears in some rows only: once, few, many, or a class for an expanded clone.

>TRBV6-1|TRBJ1-1|TRBD1|.
TGTGCCAGCAGTGAGAGACAGGGAAACACTGAAGCTTTCTTT
CASSERQGNTEAFF
>TRBV3-1/TRBV3-2|TRBJ2-6|.|.
TGTGCCAGCAGCCAAGATCTCTCTGGGGCCAACGTCCTGACTTTC
CASSQDLSGANVLTF
>TRBV18|TRBJ1-4|.|.
TGTGCCAGCTCACGACCGTCTGTAAAAAATGAAAAACTGTTTTTT
CASSRPSVKNEKLFF
>TRBV11-1|TRBJ1-6|.|.
TGTGCCAGCAGCTTGGGCACGAATTCACCCCTCCACTTT
CASSLGTNSPLHF
>TRBV5-1|TRBJ2-3|.|few
TGCGCCAGCAGCTTGGAGCCAGGCAGGGGCACAGATACGCAGTATTTT
CASSLEPGRGTDTQYF
>TRBV3-1/TRBV3-2|TRBJ2-5|.|.
TGTGCCAGCAGCCAAGCAGTGCAGGGTGGAGAGACCCAGTACTTC
CASSQAVQGGETQYF
>TRBV30|TRBJ1-4|TRBD1|.
TGTGCCTGGGGGCGGACAGGGACTGAAAAACTGTTTTTT
CAWGRTGTEKLFF
>TRBV30|TRBJ2-3|.|.
TGTGCCTGGAGTGTACTTGAGGTTACGCAGTATTTT
CAWSVLEVTQYF
>TRBV7-2|TRBJ1-5|TRBD1|.
TGTGCCAGCAGCTGGGACAGGGGGCGCAATCAGCCCCAGCATTTT
CASSWDRGRNQPQHF
>TRBV9|TRBJ1-4|.|many
TGTGCCAGCAGCGCAACAGGGAGTGAAAAACTGTTTTTT
CASSATGSEKLFF
>TRBV3-1/TRBV3-2|TRBJ2-5|.|.
TGTGCCAGCAGCCAACGCTACGAAGAGACCCAGTACTTC
CASSQRYEETQYF
>TRBV9|TRBJ1-2|.|.
TGTGCCAGCAGCGCATGGACTATTTATGGCTACACCTTC
CASSAWTIYGYTF
>TRBV18|TRBJ2-5|TRBD1|.
TGTGCCAGCTCTTTAAAGGGGACAGGGACCCTCCAAGAGACCCAGTACTTC
CASSLKGTGTLQETQYF
>TRBV2|TRBJ1-6|.|.
TGTGCCAGCGCGGACTCCCCTTGGGCACCCCTCCACTTT
CASADSPWAPLHF
>TRBV19|TRBJ1-5|.|.
TGTGCCAGTAGTATCGGGGGTAATCAGCCCCAGCATTTT
CASSIGGNQPQHF
>TRBV4-1|TRBJ1-4|TRBD1|once
TGCGCCAGCAGCCGGGGACAGGGGGTGGATGAAAAACTGTTTTTT
CASSRGQGVDEKLFF
>TRBV6-4|TRBJ1-2|.|.
TGTGCCAGCAGTGAGGGCCAGGGGCTTGGCTACACCTTC
CASSEGQGLGYTF
>TRBV7-2|TRBJ2-1|TRBD1|.
TGTGCCAGCAGCTTAGACGGACAGGCATACAATGAGCAGTTCTTC
CASSLDGQAYNEQFF
>TRBV6-6|TRBJ2-1|TRBD2|once
TGTGCCAGCGGGGGGGACCCCTACAATGAGCAGTTCTTC
CASGGDPYNEQFF
>TRBV7-2|TRBJ2-3|TRBD2|.
TGTGCCAGCAGCTCGGGTCCCCAACTAGCGGGAGCGAGGTCAGATACGCAGTATTTT
CASSSGPQLAGARSDTQYF
>TRBV27|TRBJ1-1|.|.
TGTGCCAGTTTTCCAGGGTTCCAGAACACTGAAGCTTTCTTT
CASFPGFQNTEAFF
>TRBV11-2|TRBJ1-2|.|.
TGTGCCAGCAGCTCCTTCAGGCGCAGCCAAGGAGGCTACACCTTC
CASSSFRRSQGGYTF
>TRBV5-6|TRBJ1-2|.|.
TGTGCCAGCAGCTTGGCGGTGCCTAACTATGGCTACACCTTC
CASSLAVPNYGYTF
>TRBV9|TRBJ1-5|.|.
TGTGCCAGCAGCCTCGCAGGGGATCGGGCCCAGCATTTT
CASSLAGDRAQHF